This TCR beta chain was captured in a study of post-analysis software for immune sequencing data. Carried by the TCR beta cDNA libraries were unique molecular identifiers. In TCRdb, the PCR reads were re-called with MiXCR into one record per CDR3 protein. The table lists around 770,000 distinct CDR3 sequences, approximately 44% of them singletons. Study-wide points: When compared against controls, multiple sclerosis patients showed significantly lower normalized Chao1 diversity. With TRBV5-6, TRBV5-1 and TRBV20-1 included, roughly five TRBV segments were more frequent in patients than in controls.

Concerning this clonotype itself: Its target is not known.

The V and J ends lost 4 bases and 0 bases, in that order; junction bases with no gene match: 13. The CDR3 sequence is 19 residues long. Per the germline V gene, CDR1 is SGHRS and CDR2 is YFSETQ. The rearrangement links TRBV5-1 to TRBJ2-6, with 7 nucleotides matching TRBD1. The sample comprised blood. This TCR derives from a girl aged 10-17 years with multiple sclerosis. Here the CDR3 reads CASSPPQTGRLSGANVLTF. The CDR3 DNA is TGCGCCAGCAGCCCGCCCCAGACAGGGCGACTCTCTGGGGCCAACGTCCTGACTTTC.